This paragraph covers one T cell receptor beta chain sequence. CDR1 and CDR2 from the germline V gene are KGHSH and LQKENI. Trimming removed 3 bases from V and 6 bases from J; junction bases left unmatched: 4. The CDR3 is 13 amino acids. In the original processing: Amplification with reference gene primers provided the estimates of nucleated cell counts. This table comes from immunoSEQ multiplex PCR, and its TCRdb copy is limited to in-frame clones, with some not included. V, J and clone size are taken as reported in that table, and D and trimming were inferred from the DNA itself. The profile shows fewer than 130,000 clones, 80% to 90% of them singletons. The data were obtained in a study of blood T cell repertoires in COVID-19. Study details: Collection of acute and convalescent COVID-19 samples took place in the United States, Italy and Spain. Sources were T cells, B-cell-depleted T cells, or PBMCs; the material itself was cDNA or gDNA.

This receptor was taken from a woman over 75 with acute or convalescent COVID-19. The sequencing input was peripheral blood. The chain is built from TRBV18 and TRBJ2-7, with 8 bases lining up with TRBD1. The CDR3 loop is CASSPPGGREQYF. DNA for the CDR3: TGTGCCAGCTCACCGCCAGGGGGCCGCGAGCAGTACTTC.